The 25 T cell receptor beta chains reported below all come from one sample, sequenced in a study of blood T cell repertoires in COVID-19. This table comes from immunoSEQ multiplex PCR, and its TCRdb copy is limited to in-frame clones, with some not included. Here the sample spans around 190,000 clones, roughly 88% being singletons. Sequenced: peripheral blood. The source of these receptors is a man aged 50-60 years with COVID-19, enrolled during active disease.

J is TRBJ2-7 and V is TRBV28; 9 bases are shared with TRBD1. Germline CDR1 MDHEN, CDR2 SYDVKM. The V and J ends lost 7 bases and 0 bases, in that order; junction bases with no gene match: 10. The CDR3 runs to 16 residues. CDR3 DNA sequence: TGTGCCAGCATTCTGACGGGACAGGGAAGCTCCTACGAGCAGTACTTC. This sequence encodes CASILTGQGSSYEQYF.

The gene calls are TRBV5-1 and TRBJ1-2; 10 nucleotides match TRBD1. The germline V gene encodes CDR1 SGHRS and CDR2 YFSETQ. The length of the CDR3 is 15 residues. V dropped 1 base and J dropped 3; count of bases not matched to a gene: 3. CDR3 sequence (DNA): TGCGCCAGCAGCTTGCGGGACAGGGGAGACTATGGCTACACCTTC. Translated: CASSLRDRGDYGYTF.

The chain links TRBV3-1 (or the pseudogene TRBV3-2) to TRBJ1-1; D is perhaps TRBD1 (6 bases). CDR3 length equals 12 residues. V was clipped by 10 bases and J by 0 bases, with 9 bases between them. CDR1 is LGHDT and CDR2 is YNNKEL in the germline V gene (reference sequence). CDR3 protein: CAKTGMNTEAFF. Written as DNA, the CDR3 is TGTGCCAAGACAGGTATGAACACTGAAGCTTTCTTT.

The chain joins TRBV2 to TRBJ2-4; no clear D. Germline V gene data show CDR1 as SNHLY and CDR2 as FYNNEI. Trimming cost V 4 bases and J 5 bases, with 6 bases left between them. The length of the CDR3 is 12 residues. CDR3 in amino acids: CASSVTENIQYF. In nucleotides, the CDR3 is TGTGCCAGCAGTGTTACAGAAAACATTCAGTACTTC.

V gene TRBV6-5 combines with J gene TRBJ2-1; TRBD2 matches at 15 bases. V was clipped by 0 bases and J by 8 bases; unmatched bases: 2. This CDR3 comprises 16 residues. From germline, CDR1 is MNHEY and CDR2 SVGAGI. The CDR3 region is CASSYSWTSGRDEQFF. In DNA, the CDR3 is TGTGCCAGCAGTTACTCCTGGACTAGCGGGAGGGATGAGCAGTTCTTC.

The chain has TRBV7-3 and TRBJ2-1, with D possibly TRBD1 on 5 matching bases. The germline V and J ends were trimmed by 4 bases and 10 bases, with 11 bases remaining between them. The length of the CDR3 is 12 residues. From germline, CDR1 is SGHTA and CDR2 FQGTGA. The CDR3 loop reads CASSSQQGEQFF. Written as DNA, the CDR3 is TGTGCCAGCAGCTCGCAGCAGGGAGAGCAGTTCTTC.

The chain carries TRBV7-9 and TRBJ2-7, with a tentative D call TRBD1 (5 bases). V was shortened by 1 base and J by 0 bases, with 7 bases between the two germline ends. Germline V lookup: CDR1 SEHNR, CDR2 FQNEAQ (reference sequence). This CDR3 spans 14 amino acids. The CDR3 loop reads CASSLGQNSYEQYF. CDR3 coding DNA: TGTGCCAGCAGCTTAGGACAGAACTCCTACGAGCAGTACTTC.

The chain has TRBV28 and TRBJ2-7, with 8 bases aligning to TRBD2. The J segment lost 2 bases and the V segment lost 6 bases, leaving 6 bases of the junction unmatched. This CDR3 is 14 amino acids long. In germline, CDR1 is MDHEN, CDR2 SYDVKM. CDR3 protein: CASSPGGDPYEQYF. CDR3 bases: TGTGCCAGCAGCCCCGGGGGGGACCCCTACGAGCAGTACTTC.

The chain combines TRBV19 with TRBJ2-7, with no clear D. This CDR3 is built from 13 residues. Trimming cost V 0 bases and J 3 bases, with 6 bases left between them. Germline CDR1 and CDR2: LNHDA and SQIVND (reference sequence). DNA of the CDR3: TGTGCCAGTAGTATAGACCATTTCTACGAGCAGTACTTC. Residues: CASSIDHFYEQYF.

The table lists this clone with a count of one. This CDR3 is CASSYGTGDTQYF. DNA for the CDR3: TGTGCCAGCAGTTATGGAACGGGGGATACGCAGTATTTT. This chain links TRBV6-5 with TRBJ2-3; D is possibly TRBD2 (5 bases). CDR3 length equals 13 residues. V lost 3 bases and J 6 bases, leaving 10 bases between the germline ends. CDR1 and CDR2 from the germline V gene are MNHEY and SVGAGI.

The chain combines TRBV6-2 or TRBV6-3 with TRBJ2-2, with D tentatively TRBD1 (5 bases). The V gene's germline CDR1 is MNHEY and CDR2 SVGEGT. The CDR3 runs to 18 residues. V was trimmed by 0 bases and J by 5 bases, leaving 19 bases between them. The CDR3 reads CASSYSRTPGLGTGELFF. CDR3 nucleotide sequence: TGTGCCAGCAGTTACTCCCGGACACCAGGTTTAGGGACCGGGGAGCTGTTTTTT.

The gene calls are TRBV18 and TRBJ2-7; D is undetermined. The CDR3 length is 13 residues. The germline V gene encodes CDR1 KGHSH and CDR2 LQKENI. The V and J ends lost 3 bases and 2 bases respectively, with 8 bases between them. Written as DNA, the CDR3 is TGTGCCAGCTCACCGAAGCAGGCCTACGAGCAGTACTTC. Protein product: CASSPKQAYEQYF.

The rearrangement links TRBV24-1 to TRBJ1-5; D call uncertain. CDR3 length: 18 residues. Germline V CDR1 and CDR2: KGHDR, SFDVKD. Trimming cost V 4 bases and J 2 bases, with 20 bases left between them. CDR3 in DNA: TGTGCCACCAGTGAGCCGGGATCCCCAGGTTATGGCAATCAGCCCCAGCATTTT. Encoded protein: CATSEPGSPGYGNQPQHF.

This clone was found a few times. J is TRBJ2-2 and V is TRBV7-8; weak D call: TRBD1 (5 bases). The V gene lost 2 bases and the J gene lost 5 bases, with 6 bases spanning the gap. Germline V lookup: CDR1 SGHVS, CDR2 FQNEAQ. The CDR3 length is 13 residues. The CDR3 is CASSLRTTGELFF. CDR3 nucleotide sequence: TGTGCCAGCAGCTTACGGACAACCGGGGAGCTGTTTTTT.

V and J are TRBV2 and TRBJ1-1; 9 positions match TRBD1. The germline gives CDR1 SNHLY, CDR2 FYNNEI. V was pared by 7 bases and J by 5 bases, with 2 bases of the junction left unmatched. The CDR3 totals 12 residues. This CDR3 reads CASNRGLTEAFF. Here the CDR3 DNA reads TGTGCCAGCAACAGGGGGCTTACTGAAGCTTTCTTT.

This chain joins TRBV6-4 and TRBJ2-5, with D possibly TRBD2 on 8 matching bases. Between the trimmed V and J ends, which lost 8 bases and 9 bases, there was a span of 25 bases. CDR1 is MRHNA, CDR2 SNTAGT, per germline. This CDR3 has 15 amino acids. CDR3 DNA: TGTGCCAGCGGACCCGACCCACAGGGGCGGGAGGCCCAGTACTTC. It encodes CASGPDPQGREAQYF.

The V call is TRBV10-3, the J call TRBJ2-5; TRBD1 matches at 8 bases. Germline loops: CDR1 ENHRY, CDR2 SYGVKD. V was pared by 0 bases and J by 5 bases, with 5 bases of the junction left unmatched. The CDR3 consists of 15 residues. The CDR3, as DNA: TGTGCCATCAGTGAGTCGACAGGGGCGGGGGAGACCCAGTACTTC. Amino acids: CAISESTGAGETQYF.

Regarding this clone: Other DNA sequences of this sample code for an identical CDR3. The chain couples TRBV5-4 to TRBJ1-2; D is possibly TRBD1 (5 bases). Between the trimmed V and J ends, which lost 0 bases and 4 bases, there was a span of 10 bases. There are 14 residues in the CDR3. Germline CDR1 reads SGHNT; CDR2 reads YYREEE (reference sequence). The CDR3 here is CASSLVQGGYGYTF. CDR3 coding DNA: TGTGCCAGCAGCTTGGTTCAGGGCGGCTATGGCTACACCTTC.

The CDR3, as DNA: TGTGCCAGTAGTATAGGGACTCAAGAGACCCAGTACTTC. Translation: CASSIGTQETQYF. The genes are TRBV19 and TRBJ2-5; D may be TRBD2 (5 bases). This CDR3 spans 13 amino acids. Germline CDR1 LNHDA, CDR2 SQIVND (reference sequence). Trimming removed 1 base at V and 2 bases at J, with 5 bases between.

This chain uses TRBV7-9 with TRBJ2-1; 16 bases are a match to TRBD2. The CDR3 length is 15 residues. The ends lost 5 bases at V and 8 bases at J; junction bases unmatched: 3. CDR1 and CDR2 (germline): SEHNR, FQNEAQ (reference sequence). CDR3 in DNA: TGTGCCAGCAGCCCGGGACTAGCGGGAGGGGATGAGCAGTTCTTC. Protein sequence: CASSPGLAGGDEQFF.

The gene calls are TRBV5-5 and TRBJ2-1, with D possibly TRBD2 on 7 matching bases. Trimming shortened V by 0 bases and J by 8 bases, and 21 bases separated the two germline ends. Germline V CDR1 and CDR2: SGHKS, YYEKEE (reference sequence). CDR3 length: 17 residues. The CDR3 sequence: CASSLVRGGALGDEQFF. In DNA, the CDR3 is TGTGCCAGCAGCTTGGTTAGAGGGGGGGCTCTCGGCGATGAGCAGTTCTTC.

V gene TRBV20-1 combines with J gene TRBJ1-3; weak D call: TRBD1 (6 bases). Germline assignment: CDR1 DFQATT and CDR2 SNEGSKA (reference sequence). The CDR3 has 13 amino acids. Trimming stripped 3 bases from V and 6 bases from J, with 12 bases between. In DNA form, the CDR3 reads TGCAGTGCTAGTTTGACAGGACAAAACACCATATATTTT. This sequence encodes CSASLTGQNTIYF.

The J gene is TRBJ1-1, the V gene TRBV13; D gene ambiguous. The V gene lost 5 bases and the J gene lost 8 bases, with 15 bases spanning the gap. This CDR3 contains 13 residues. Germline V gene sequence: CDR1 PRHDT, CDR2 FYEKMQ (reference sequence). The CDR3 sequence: CASSHNRGTEAFF. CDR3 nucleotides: TGTGCCAGCAGCCACAACCGGGGAACCGAAGCTTTCTTT.

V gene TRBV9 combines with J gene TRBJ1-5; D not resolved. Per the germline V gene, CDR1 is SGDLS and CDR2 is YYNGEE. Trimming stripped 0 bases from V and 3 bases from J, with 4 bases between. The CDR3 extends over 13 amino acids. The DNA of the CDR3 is TGTGCCAGCAGCGTAGCTCTCAATCAGCCCCAGCATTTT. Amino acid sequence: CASSVALNQPQHF.

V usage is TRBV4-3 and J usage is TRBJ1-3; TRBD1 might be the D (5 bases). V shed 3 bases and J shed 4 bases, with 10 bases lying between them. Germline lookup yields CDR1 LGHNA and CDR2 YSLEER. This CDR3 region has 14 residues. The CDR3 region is CASSQGGLGNTIYF. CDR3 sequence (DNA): TGCGCCAGCAGCCAGGGGGGGTTGGGAAACACCATATATTTT.